This TCR beta chain is from a study of T cells in localized non-small cell lung cancer. The study's findings and limits: Greater T cell density in blood accompanied longer overall survival. Sequencing was restricted to one tumor region; therefore, heterogeneity remains possible. A median of roughly 57 clones ranked among the top 100 in tumor appeared in adjacent lung. In uninvolved adjacent lung, T cell clonality reached its highest value, exceeding tumor.

In regard to this clone: Its antigen is currently unknown.

Clones were read by immunoSEQ multiplex PCR, and TCRdb kept only the in-frame ones, dropping some. The data hold tens of thousands of clones, with 86% observed a single time. This CDR3 comprises 13 residues. The germline V and J ends were trimmed by 6 bases and 6 bases, with 13 bases remaining between them. Germline CDR1 is SGHTA and CDR2 is FQGTGA. This receptor was obtained from a male donor older than 55 with stage III squamous cell lung carcinoma. The chain couples TRBV7-3 to TRBJ2-3; a possible D gene is TRBD1 (5 bases). The sample here was peripheral blood, taken before any cancer treatment. The CDR3: CASSRIGADTQYF. CDR3 nucleotides: TGTGCCAGCAGTCGAATAGGGGCCGATACGCAGTATTTT.